These T cell receptor beta chains were read from a single sample in a study of T cell changes during pregnancy in multiple sclerosis. TCRdb keeps only in-frame clones here, not all; method: immunoSEQ multiplex PCR. The table includes tens of thousands of clones, around nine tenths detected once. This specimen was peripheral blood, taken after pregnancy. Receptors were obtained from a female donor in good health, enrolled as a control in a pregnancy study. Both conserved end residues are part of each CDR3. D genes are given only for firm matches.

14	TRBV6-4	TRBD2	TRBJ2-3	TGTGCCAGCAGTGAAGAAGCGGGAGGAGATACGCAGTATTTT	CASSEEAGGDTQYF
14	TRBV7-8	NA	TRBJ1-6	TGTGCCAGCAGCGCTCAGGGGTTGGATTCACCCCTCCACTTT	CASSAQGLDSPLHF
15	TRBV28	TRBD2	TRBJ2-1	TGTGCCAGCAGTGAGGGACTAGCGGGCGCCAATGAGCAGTTCTTC	CASSEGLAGANEQFF
15	TRBV18	NA	TRBJ2-7	TGTGCCAGCTCACCACAGGAGACCTATGAGGTGGAGCAGTACTTC	CASSPQETYEVEQYF
15	TRBV10-3	NA	TRBJ1-2	TGTGCCATCTCGACTCCAGCAGGGGCAGACTATGGCTACACCTTC	CAISTPAGADYGYTF
14	TRBV5-6	TRBD1	TRBJ1-3	TGTGCCAGCAAAAACAGGGGTCTCGCAAACACCATATATTTT	CASKNRGLANTIYF
14	TRBV19	NA	TRBJ1-2	TGTGCCAGTAGAGACGGCGGTACTAACTATGGCTACACCTTC	CASRDGGTNYGYTF
16	TRBV5-1	TRBD2	TRBJ2-1	TGCGCCAGCAGCATGTCTCTAGCGGGGGTTTACAATGAGCAGTTCTTC	CASSMSLAGVYNEQFF
14	TRBV7-9	NA	TRBJ1-1	TGTGCCAGCAGCTCGGGGAGGCGGGACACTGAAGCTTTCTTT	CASSSGRRDTEAFF
16	TRBV4-2	NA	TRBJ1-2	TGTGCCAGCAGCCAAGTATTGTCCGGAGAGGGCTATGGCTACACCTTC	CASSQVLSGEGYGYTF
12	TRBV27	NA	TRBJ2-7	TGTGCCAGCAGTCCCCACCCCGGCGAGCAGTACTTC	CASSPHPGEQYF
14	TRBV10-3	TRBD1	TRBJ2-1	TGTGCCATCAACCACAGGGGAGTAACCTATGAGCAGTTCTTC	CAINHRGVTYEQFF
16	TRBV5-1	NA	TRBJ2-5	TGCGCCAGCAGCTTGCAACCCACCAGGGACCAAGAGACCCAGTACTTC	CASSLQPTRDQETQYF
15	TRBV28	NA	TRBJ2-7	TGTGCCAGCAGTTTTTACGGAAGTAGGGGCTCCCAGCAGTACTTC	CASSFYGSRGSQQYF